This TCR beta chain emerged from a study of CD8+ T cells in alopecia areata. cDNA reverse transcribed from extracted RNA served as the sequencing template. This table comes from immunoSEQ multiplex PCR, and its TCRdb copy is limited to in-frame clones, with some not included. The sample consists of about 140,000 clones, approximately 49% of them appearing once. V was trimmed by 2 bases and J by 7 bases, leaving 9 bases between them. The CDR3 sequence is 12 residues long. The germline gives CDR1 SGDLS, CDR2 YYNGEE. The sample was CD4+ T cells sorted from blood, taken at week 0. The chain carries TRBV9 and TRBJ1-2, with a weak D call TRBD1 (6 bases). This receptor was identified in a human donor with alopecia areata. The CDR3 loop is CASSVGGGGYTF. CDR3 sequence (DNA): TGTGCCAGCAGCGTCGGAGGGGGTGGCTACACCTTC.